This TCR beta chain was recovered during a study of metastatic and nonmetastatic thyroid tumors. Study details: Peripheral blood and tumor or nodule samples from malignant and benign thyroid patients were compared.

As to this clone: Antigen: not known.

Study findings and constraints: The study reportedly found significantly higher TCR beta diversity in malignant thyroid tumors than benign nodules, in blood and tumor.

Before thyroid surgery, none of the patients had received any treatment. How the authors handled the data: A classifier for distant metastasis in papillary thyroid cancer was constructed using CDR3 differences observed across clinicopathological groups. TCRdb re-called the PCR reads through MiXCR. The V and J calls, along with clone size, are taken from TCRdb and not from the paper's own processing. The sample records about 15,000 clones, 25% to 35% being singletons. Germline-derived CDR1 and CDR2 are SGHKS and YYEKEE (reference sequence). Trimming took 4 bases from V and 11 from J, leaving 18 bases between them. CDR3 length: 13 amino acids.

The origin of this receptor is a male donor with papillary thyroid cancer or a benign thyroid nodule (not recorded which). Some clones in this sample may be carry-over from other donors' samples. The specimen was tumor tissue. The genes are TRBV5-5 and TRBJ1-1; D may be TRBD1 (5 bases). This CDR3 reads CASSPEPGGWAFF. The CDR3 coding sequence is TGTGCCAGCAGCCCTGAGCCCGGGGGGTGGGCTTTCTTT.